This T cell receptor beta chain came from a study of blood T cell repertoires in COVID-19. Study-wide context: The United States, Italy and Spain were the sources of the acute and convalescent COVID-19 samples.

CDR3 length equals 12 residues. V shed 9 bases and J shed 13 bases, with 20 bases lying between them. The germline V gene encodes CDR1 MDHEN and CDR2 SYDVKM. Original processing notes: Estimation of nucleated cell counts was performed using reference gene primer amplification. Data came from immunoSEQ multiplex PCR; TCRdb stores just in-frame clones and leaves some out. That table supplies the V and J calls and clone size; D and trimming were determined from the DNA. The sample includes roughly 200,000 clones, over 80% of them seen just once. The TCR comes from a woman in her 40s with COVID-19, enrolled during active disease. Specimen: peripheral blood. V gene TRBV28 combines with J gene TRBJ2-3; weak D call: TRBD2 (7 bases). The CDR3 reads CASSGGANIEYF. As DNA, the CDR3 is TGTGCCAGTTCGGGGGGCGCAAATATCGAGTATTTT.